Here is one TCR beta chain with its context. Its antigen remains unknown. This table comes from immunoSEQ multiplex PCR, and its TCRdb copy is limited to in-frame clones, with some not included. The sample lists roughly 180,000 clones, 91% seen once, with approximately 2% in the top ten. This specimen belongs to a study of T cell responses to AZD1222 COVID-19 vaccine. Background on the study: Second-dose groups at about 4 or about 12 weeks were pooled. The study's findings and limits: AZD1222 recipients seropositive at baseline numbered only 5 to 7. Clonal diversity was possibly underestimated, and the donors were mostly white British, with more females.

Germline-derived CDR1 and CDR2 are MDHEN and SYDVKM. The V gene end was trimmed by 6 bases and the J gene end by 7 bases; junction bases not matched to a gene: 5. CDR3 size: 14 residues. J is TRBJ1-6 and V is TRBV28; the match to TRBD1 covers 8 bases. This TCR came from an adult in good health. Specimen: peripheral blood, collected on day 0 of AZD1222 vaccination. The CDR3 bases are TGTGCCAGCAGCATCGGACAGGGCAATTCACCCCTCCACTTT. Translation: CASSIGQGNSPLHF.